The 30 T cell receptor beta chains below come from one sample, sequenced in a study of T-cell reconstitution after alpha-beta-depleted transplantation in children. Unique molecular identifiers featured in how the TCRbeta library was prepared. TCRdb passed the PCR reads through MiXCR, listing each CDR3 protein once. The sample records a few hundred thousand distinct CDR3 sequences, 10% being singletons. The sequencing here drew on PBMCs from the stem cell graft donor, taken from the stem cell graft. Every receptor here comes from a human donor who donated a stem cell graft to a child with acute lymphoblastic leukemia.

In its sample, this clonotype was seen many times. The CDR3 here is CASTPAGLAGSGSYEQYF. The CDR3 region has the DNA TGTGCCAGCACCCCAGCGGGACTAGCGGGATCGGGTTCCTACGAGCAGTACTTC. V is TRBV12-3 or TRBV12-4 and J is TRBJ2-7; 13 bases are shared with TRBD2. V dropped 7 bases and J dropped 1; count of bases not matched to a gene: 13. The CDR3 spans 18 residues.

This clonotype turned up a few times. This sequence joins TRBV15 and TRBJ1-5; possibly TRBD1 for D (5 bases). Trimming shortened V by 3 bases and J by 4 bases, and 10 bases separated the two germline ends. The CDR3 runs 14 residues. CDR1 is LNHNV, CDR2 YYDKDF, per germline (reference sequence). In DNA, the CDR3 is TGTGCCACCAGCAGTCACAGGATAAATCAGCCCCAGCATTTT. It yields the protein CATSSHRINQPQHF.

This clonotype showed up just a few times. This sequence joins TRBV6-2 or TRBV6-3 and TRBJ1-1; 10 nucleotides line up with TRBD1. The CDR3 is 14 residues long. V lost 3 bases and J lost 5; bases outside the gene matches: 3. Per germline, CDR1 MNHEY and CDR2 SVGEGT. CDR3 in DNA: TGTGCCAGCAGTTATCAGGGACAGGGGACTGAAGCTTTCTTT. Protein product: CASSYQGQGTEAFF.

This clonotype occurred a few times. This chain uses TRBV5-8 with TRBJ2-1; possibly TRBD1 or TRBD2 for D (5 bases each). Trimming pared 6 bases from V and 7 bases from J, leaving 14 bases between. CDR1 is SGHTS and CDR2 is YDEGEE in the germline V gene. CDR3 size: 13 residues. The CDR3 region has the DNA TGTGCCAGCAAACCGTTTTGGGGGAATGAGCAGTTCTTC. Residues: CASKPFWGNEQFF.

This chain joins TRBV28 and TRBJ1-4; D remains unclear. The CDR3 totals 14 residues. Germline V gene sequence: CDR1 MDHEN, CDR2 SYDVKM. Trimming stripped 5 bases from V and 2 bases from J, with 9 bases between. The CDR3 DNA sequence: TGTGCCAGCAGTGCCCCGGGGACTAATGAAAAACTGTTTTTT. Its protein is CASSAPGTNEKLFF. Together with reference TRBV28 and TRBJ1-4, the CDR3 gives the full variable domain: DVKVTQSSRYLVKRTGEKVFLECVQDMDHENMFWYRQDPGLGLRLIYFSYDVKMKEKGDIPEGYSVSREKKERFSLILESASTNQTSMYLCASSAPGTNEKLFFGSGTQLSVL.

Many counts were recorded for this clonotype. This chain links TRBV7-8 with TRBJ1-3; no clear D gene. Trimming left V 0 bases short and J 0 bases short, with 6 bases between. Germline lookup yields CDR1 SGHVS and CDR2 FQNEAQ. The CDR3 sequence is 15 residues long. The CDR3 coding sequence is TGTGCCAGCAGCTTAGCAGTTTTCTCTGGAAACACCATATATTTT. Its translation: CASSLAVFSGNTIYF.

This clonotype was found many times. The junction and the germline gene differ at one end; a read error may be behind it. J is TRBJ2-1 and V is TRBV28, with D hard to call. The CDR3 runs to 13 residues. Per the germline V gene, CDR1 is MDHEN and CDR2 is SYDVKM. CDR3 amino acids: CASSPDSYNEHFF. For the CDR3, the DNA is TGTGCCAGCAGTCCAGACTCCTACAATGAGCATTTCTTC.

This clonotype was found a few times. The gene calls are TRBV15 and TRBJ1-1; TRBD1 matches 7 bases. Germline CDR1 and CDR2: LNHNV and YYDKDF (reference sequence). There are 14 residues in the CDR3. Germline trimming cut 5 bases from V and 4 bases from J; bases unmatched to any gene: 7. The CDR3 loop is CATSFQGVGTEAFF. The CDR3 bases are TGTGCCACCAGCTTTCAGGGGGTTGGCACTGAAGCTTTCTTT.

CDR3 DNA sequence: TGTGCCAGCAGTTGGCTAGCGGCTAGCACAGATACGCAGTATTTT. This codes for CASSWLAASTDTQYF. V gene TRBV6-5 combines with J gene TRBJ2-3, with 7 bases matching TRBD2. Germline V lookup: CDR1 MNHEY, CDR2 SVGAGI. The ends lost 4 bases at V and 0 bases at J; junction bases unmatched: 4. The CDR3 extends over 15 amino acids.

This clonotype appeared a few times. The chain combines TRBV5-6 with TRBJ2-5; D may match TRBD1 or TRBD2 (5 bases each). V lost 4 bases and J 4 bases, leaving 14 bases between the germline ends. Per germline, CDR1 SGHDT and CDR2 YYEEEE. This CDR3 has 14 amino acids. DNA for the CDR3: TGTGCCAGCAGCCGAGGGGCGTGGCCAGAGACCCAGTACTTC. Amino acid sequence: CASSRGAWPETQYF. The complete variable domain, with remaining parts taken from reference TRBV5-6 and TRBJ2-5, reads DAGVTQSPTHLIKTRGQQVTLRCSPKSGHDTVSWYQQALGQGPQFIFQYYEEEERQRGNFPDRFSGHQFPNYSSELNVNALLLGDSALYLCASSRGAWPETQYFGPGTRLLVL.

This clonotype showed up just a few times. The gene calls are TRBV12-3 or TRBV12-4 and TRBJ1-2, with 9 bases identical to TRBD1. This CDR3 comprises 17 residues. The V segment lost 1 base and the J segment 0 bases; nucleotides outside the gene matches: 6. DNA for the CDR3: TGTGCCAGCAGTTTAGGGACAGGGGATGGAACTAACTATGGCTACACCTTC. Translating it yields CASSLGTGDGTNYGYTF.

This clonotype was detected only a few times. The genes are TRBV7-9 and TRBJ2-1; TRBD1 agrees at 8 bases. The CDR3 runs to 15 residues. Unmatched junction bases numbered 11, after V lost 4 bases and J lost 9 bases. Germline CDR1 SEHNR, CDR2 FQNEAQ (reference sequence). Written as DNA, the CDR3 is TGTGCCAGCAGCTCCGCCCCGACAGGGGTCGGTGAGCAGTTCTTC. It specifies CASSSAPTGVGEQFF.

V usage is TRBV25-1 and J usage is TRBJ2-2, with D possibly TRBD1 on 5 matching bases. This CDR3 has 14 residues. Germline V gene sequence: CDR1 MGHDK, CDR2 SYGVNS. The V and J ends lost 6 bases and 4 bases respectively, with 12 bases between them. The CDR3 bases are TGTGCCAGCAGCGACTCCAGGGTCACCGGGGAGCTGTTTTTT. It codes for CASSDSRVTGELFF.

The chain combines TRBV7-9 with TRBJ1-5; a weak D match, TRBD1 (5 bases). The CDR3 loop spans 15 amino acids. The V end lost 4 bases, the J end lost 0 bases, and 10 bases lay between the germline ends. Germline CDR1 and CDR2: SEHNR and FQNEAQ (reference sequence). As DNA, the CDR3 is TGTGCCAGCAGCTCAAGACAGTATAGCAATCAGCCCCAGCATTTT. Protein product: CASSSRQYSNQPQHF. Using reference TRBV7-9 and TRBJ1-5 for the parts outside the CDR3, the full variable domain is DTGVSQNPRHKITKRGQNVTFRCDPISEHNRLYWYRQTLGQGPEFLTYFQNEAQLEKSRLLSDRFSAERPKGSFSTLEIQRTEQGDSAMYLCASSSRQYSNQPQHFGDGTRLSIL.

In this sample, this clonotype turned up a few times. This chain connects TRBV20-1 to TRBJ2-4, with 9 nucleotides matching TRBD2. Germline V gives CDR1 DFQATT, CDR2 SNEGSKA (reference sequence). J gave up 0 bases and V 5 bases, and 11 bases lay outside the gene matches. The CDR3 has 17 amino acids. CDR3 in amino acids: CSAGGFSGSLAKNIQYF. CDR3 bases: TGCAGTGCTGGGGGATTTAGCGGGAGCTTAGCCAAAAACATTCAGTACTTC.

This clonotype turned up a few times. The chain has TRBV5-6 and TRBJ1-5, with D perhaps matching TRBD1 (5 bases). The V end lost 4 bases, the J end lost 1 base, and 9 bases lay between the germline ends. This CDR3 is built from 14 residues. Germline V lookup: CDR1 SGHDT, CDR2 YYEEEE. The CDR3 protein is CASSVGPSNQPQHF. CDR3 sequence (DNA): TGTGCCAGCAGCGTGGGACCGAGCAATCAGCCCCAGCATTTT.

This clonotype was observed at least ten times. The CDR3 spells CASSPRSSGRETQYF. The CDR3 DNA follows: TGTGCCAGCAGCCCCCGGAGTAGCGGGAGAGAGACCCAGTACTTC. This sequence joins TRBV12-3 or TRBV12-4 and TRBJ2-5, with TRBD2 matching over 9 bases. CDR3 length equals 15 residues. The ends lost 6 bases at V and 4 bases at J; junction bases unmatched: 9.

This clonotype appeared a few times. The chain has TRBV6-1 and TRBJ2-3; tentatively, D is TRBD1 (5 bases). The CDR3 is 15 amino acids. Germline V gene data show CDR1 as MNHNS and CDR2 as SASEGT. Deletions cut 2 bases from V and 1 base from J, with 10 bases between. Here the CDR3 reads CASSEPGAGTDTQYF. The CDR3 DNA follows: TGTGCCAGCAGTGAACCTGGGGCCGGCACAGATACGCAGTATTTT.

This chain joins TRBV4-1 and TRBJ1-2; a weak D match, TRBD1 (6 bases). Germline CDR1 is MGHRA and CDR2 is YSYEKL. CDR3 length: 16 amino acids. Trimming pared 3 bases from V and 5 bases from J, leaving 19 bases between. CDR3 in amino acids: CASSHDFQQGPYGYTF. CDR3 sequence (DNA): TGCGCCAGCAGCCATGACTTCCAACAGGGACCATATGGCTACACCTTC.

This clonotype was seen once. The chain joins TRBV7-8 to TRBJ2-7; 8 bases map to TRBD2. The junction had 9 bases not matched to a gene; V was cut back by 5 bases and J by 3 bases. CDR1 and CDR2 from the germline V gene are SGHVS and FQNEAQ. CDR3 length equals 15 residues. DNA for the CDR3: TGTGCCAGCAGCGCCTCGAGCGGGAGCGTCTACGAGCAGTACTTC. This encodes CASSASSGSVYEQYF.

The J gene is TRBJ2-1, the V gene TRBV6-1; the match to TRBD2 covers 9 bases. The germline V gene encodes CDR1 MNHNS and CDR2 SASEGT. CDR3 length: 15 residues. Trimming at V came to 10 bases and at J to 5 bases, leaving 12 bases not matched to a gene. CDR3: CATRGLAGAHNEQFF. CDR3 nucleotide sequence: TGTGCCACCAGGGGTTTAGCGGGAGCCCACAATGAGCAGTTCTTC.

The chain couples TRBV5-1 to TRBJ2-4; D unresolved. The CDR3 length is 14 residues. The germline V gene encodes CDR1 SGHRS and CDR2 YFSETQ. V lost 5 bases and J lost 0, with 9 bases in between. The CDR3 DNA is TGCGCCAGCAGAAACATGCTAGCCAAAAACATTCAGTACTTC. It codes for CASRNMLAKNIQYF.

The chain joins TRBV7-9 to TRBJ2-5; D is possibly TRBD2 (6 bases). V was shortened by 4 bases and J by 5 bases, with 11 bases between the two germline ends. CDR3 length: 13 amino acids. Germline V gives CDR1 SEHNR, CDR2 FQNEAQ (reference sequence). The CDR3 sequence is CASSSTGVETQYF. The DNA for the CDR3 is TGTGCCAGCAGCTCAACGGGGGTGGAGACCCAGTACTTC.

This clonotype was seen a few times. The V call is TRBV7-9, the J call TRBJ2-7; 8 bases line up with TRBD2. Looked up from germline, CDR1 is SEHNR and CDR2 is FQNEAQ (reference sequence). J was trimmed by 7 bases and V by 5 bases; bases with no gene match: 13. CDR3 length: 15 residues. The CDR3 bases are TGTGCCAGCAGCCCCAAAAGCGGGAGCGTGGAAGAGCAGTACTTC. This encodes CASSPKSGSVEEQYF.

This chain connects TRBV7-9 to TRBJ2-1, with 7 bases fitting TRBD1. Germline lookup yields CDR1 SEHNR and CDR2 FQNEAQ (reference sequence). The CDR3 is 12 residues long. Trimming took 3 bases from V and 11 from J; bases not matched to a gene: 4. CDR3 DNA sequence: TGTGCCAGCAGCTTCCAAGGGGGCAAGCAGTTCTTC. The encoded protein is CASSFQGGKQFF.

J is TRBJ2-7 and V is TRBV20-1; 7 nucleotides match TRBD2. V dropped 1 base and J dropped 3; count of bases not matched to a gene: 3. The germline gives CDR1 DFQATT, CDR2 SNEGSKA (reference sequence). The CDR3 consists of 13 residues. The CDR3 loop is CSARVRGSYEQYF. The CDR3 DNA is TGCAGTGCTAGAGTGCGCGGGAGCTACGAGCAGTACTTC.

The rearrangement uses TRBV12-3 or TRBV12-4 and TRBJ2-4; maybe TRBD2 (5 bases). The CDR3 has 14 residues. V was pared by 3 bases and J by 5 bases, with 11 bases between. The CDR3 reads CASSFVGAENIQYF. CDR3 nucleotide sequence: TGTGCCAGCAGTTTCGTGGGAGCAGAAAACATTCAGTACTTC.

V and J are TRBV28 and TRBJ2-3, with no clear D. Germline CDR1 and CDR2: MDHEN and SYDVKM. The V gene lost 5 bases and the J gene lost 2 bases, with 8 bases spanning the gap. The CDR3 has 13 residues. The CDR3 sequence is CASSAGVTDTQYF. The CDR3 region has the DNA TGTGCCAGCAGTGCCGGAGTCACAGATACGCAGTATTTT.

This clonotype has a count of ten or more. The V and J genes are TRBV6-1 and TRBJ2-7; 9 nucleotides agree with TRBD2. The CDR3 is 15 residues long. The ends lost 1 base at V and 1 base at J; junction bases unmatched: 2. Germline assignment: CDR1 MNHNS and CDR2 SASEGT. The CDR3, as DNA: TGTGCCAGCAGTGAAGGGCTAGCGGGGTCCTACGAGCAGTACTTC. Amino acid sequence: CASSEGLAGSYEQYF.

The chain recombines TRBV20-1 with TRBJ2-2; the D is unclear. Germline V gene data show CDR1 as DFQATT and CDR2 as SNEGSKA (reference sequence). The CDR3 is 13 residues long. The V and J ends lost 1 base and 6 bases respectively, with 9 bases between them. The CDR3 DNA follows: TGCAGTGCTAGAGGCACTTCACCCGGGGAGCTGTTTTTT. Protein: CSARGTSPGELFF.